This T cell receptor (beta chain) was observed in a study of blood T cells in healthy people across ages. A J-beta primer mix and a sample-barcoded 5' primer were used in a second PCR of about 7 to 12 cycles. TCRdb re-derived calls from the 5' RACE reads in MiXCR, one entry per CDR3 protein. The sample lists around 1,900,000 distinct CDR3 sequences, 30% to 40% occurring once. The germline V and J ends were trimmed by 5 bases and 6 bases, with 15 bases remaining between them. The CDR3 extends over 14 amino acids. Germline assignment: CDR1 MNHNY and CDR2 SVGAGI (reference sequence). The sequencing sample was made of blood. This receptor was identified in a human donor in good health. V is TRBV6-6 and J is TRBJ2-3; D gene uncertain. The CDR3 DNA reads TGTGCCAGCAGTCAGTCTGAAGGGTTGGATACGCAGTATTTT. This translates into CASSQSEGLDTQYF.